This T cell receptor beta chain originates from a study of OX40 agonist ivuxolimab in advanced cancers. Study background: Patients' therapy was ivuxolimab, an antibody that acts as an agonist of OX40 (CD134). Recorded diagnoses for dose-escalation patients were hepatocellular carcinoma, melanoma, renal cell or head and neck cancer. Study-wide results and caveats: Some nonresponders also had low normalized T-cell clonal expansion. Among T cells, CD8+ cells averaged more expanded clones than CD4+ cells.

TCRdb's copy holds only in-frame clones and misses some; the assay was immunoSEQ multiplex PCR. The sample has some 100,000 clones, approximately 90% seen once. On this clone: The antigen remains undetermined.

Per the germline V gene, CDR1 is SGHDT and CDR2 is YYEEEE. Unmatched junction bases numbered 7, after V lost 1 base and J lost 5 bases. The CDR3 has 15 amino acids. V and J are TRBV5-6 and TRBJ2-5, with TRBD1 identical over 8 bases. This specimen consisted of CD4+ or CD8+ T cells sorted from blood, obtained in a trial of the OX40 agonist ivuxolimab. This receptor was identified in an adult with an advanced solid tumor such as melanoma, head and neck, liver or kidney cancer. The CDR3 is CASSLRQGATETQYF. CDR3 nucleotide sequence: TGTGCCAGCAGCTTGCGTCAGGGGGCGACGGAGACCCAGTACTTC.